This TCR beta chain was captured in a study of CXCR3-negative and CXCR3-positive naive CD8 T cells. Study overall: Each library gave roughly 1.6 +/- 0.3 million of 140 million or so TRB reads.

Whole-study results and caveats: More hydrophobic TRB CDR3s were found in CXCR3-positive naive cells than in CXCR3-negative naive cells. Memory cells differed in TRBV-TRBJ usage, but naive CXCR3-negative and CXCR3-positive cells had similar usage. CXCR3 levels fell partly with cryopreservation; most assays relied on fresh PBMCs.

The CDR3 contains 13 residues. Carrying UMI labels, the TRB cDNA libraries were prepared through 5' RACE. TCRdb re-called the 5' RACE reads, yielding one record per CDR3 amino acid sequence without DNA. The repertoire table contains over 100,000 distinct CDR3 sequences. For this clonotype: What it recognizes is unknown.

Specimen: naive CXCR3- CD8+ T cells from blood. Sample subset: CD45RO-CCR7+CD27+CD95- naive CD8+ T cells lacking CXCR3 (TNR3-). The sequence derives from a human donor in good health. Some clones in this sample may be carry-over from other donors' samples. The V and J genes are TRBV12-3 or TRBV12-4 and TRBJ1-2; there is no DNA to check the TCRdb D call of TRBD1. The CDR3 here is CASRHRDNYGYTF.